This T cell receptor (beta chain) originates from a study of blood T cell repertoires in COVID-19. The overall study: Samples representing acute and convalescent COVID-19 were sourced from the United States, Italy and Spain.

The V gene end was trimmed by 2 bases and the J gene end by 2 bases; junction bases not matched to a gene: 5. The CDR3 totals 16 residues. Germline V CDR1 and CDR2: SGHNT, YENEEA. Original processing methods: Nucleated cell counts were estimated from reference gene primer amplification. Sequencing was performed with immunoSEQ multiplex PCR; in TCRdb, only in-frame clones are kept and a portion is missing. The V and J calls and the clone size are those of that table, but D and trimming were determined from the DNA. The sample lists 120,000 or so clones; around nine tenths were seen once. Source material: peripheral blood. J is TRBJ2-1 and V is TRBV11-3, with 8 bases lining up with TRBD2. The origin of this receptor is a man aged 50-59 years with active COVID-19. CDR3 amino acids: CASSLRGAGAYNEQFF. The CDR3 DNA reads TGTGCCAGCAGCTTAAGAGGAGCGGGGGCCTACAATGAGCAGTTCTTC.